One TCR beta chain is described in this entry. Its antigen remains unidentified. This sample is part of a study of shared clonotypes between healthy human individuals. Study results and caveats: The sampled material consisted only of blood, and tissue repertoires are likely to differ.

Clones were sequenced by immunoSEQ multiplex PCR, and TCRdb holds only the in-frame ones, with some missing. The data show under 1 million clones, 80% to 95% seen once. CD45RO-negative, CCR7-positively selected cells formed the naive CD8 fraction, excluding terminally differentiated effector memory CD45RA+ cells. The source material was naive CD8+ T cells sorted from blood. The receptor was isolated from a man aged 30 to 39 in good health.

DNA of the CDR3: TGTGCCAGCAGTACTACAGGGTTCTTTACTAATGAAAAACTGTTTTTT. Its protein product is CASSTTGFFTNEKLFF. The chain carries TRBV28 and TRBJ1-4; possibly TRBD1 for D (6 bases). The germline V gene encodes CDR1 MDHEN and CDR2 SYDVKM. The germline V and J ends were trimmed by 5 bases and 2 bases, with 15 bases remaining between them. CDR3 length: 16 amino acids.